The sequence of this T cell receptor (beta chain) was determined in a study of control samples from healthy donors and cancer patients. Generated by immunoSEQ multiplex PCR, the TCRdb table keeps only in-frame clones and is missing some. The sample has around 130,000 clones, roughly nine tenths seen once. The length of the CDR3 is 16 residues. The germline CDR1 and CDR2 sequences are SEHNR and FQNEAQ (reference sequence). The V and J ends lost 5 bases and 1 base, in that order; junction bases with no gene match: 6. This chain connects TRBV7-9 to TRBJ2-3; 10 nucleotides align to TRBD2. Sequenced material: PBMCs. The TCR originated in a man between 50 and 59 years old with head and neck cancer. CDR3 residues: CASSPPGLARTDTQYF. The DNA for the CDR3 is TGTGCCAGCAGCCCCCCGGGACTAGCGCGCACAGATACGCAGTATTTT.